A selection of T cell receptor beta chains follows, all from one sample in a study of identical twins. In TCRdb, the 5' RACE reads were re-called with MiXCR into one record per CDR3 protein. The sample includes 450,000 or so distinct CDR3 sequences, 20% to 25% of them seen just once. These data also featured in a second study, about T cells expressing NK-cell markers.

The specimen sequenced was CD4+ T cells sorted from blood. These TCRs come from a young woman in good health. Both conserved end residues are trimmed from each CDR3.

cdr3_aa	j_call	v_call
ASSFATENEQF	TRBJ2-1	TRBV5-6
SACEIYRGLNTEAF	TRBJ1-1	TRBV29-1
SASRDSKKLF	TRBJ1-4	TRBV20-1
ASSYSAGEVQETQY	TRBJ2-5	TRBV6-2/TRBV6-3
ASSLGLATKDTQY	TRBJ2-3	TRBV7-9
ASSLVGSIAF	TRBJ1-1	TRBV7-9
ASSLTGTGTDTQY	TRBJ2-3	TRBV4-1
ASSARLGRGGGGDTQY	TRBJ2-3	TRBV11-1
ASRGGSGGYT	TRBJ1-2	TRBV21-1
ASSPSAGGIYNEQF	TRBJ2-1	TRBV5-1
ASSVTSTGREQY	TRBJ2-7	TRBV25-1
ASSQEARRGGTEAF	TRBJ1-1	TRBV4-2
ASSRGTRGEKLF	TRBJ1-4	TRBV7-9
ASSFTTSGVVDEQF	TRBJ2-1	TRBV5-1
ASIQTGSYEQY	TRBJ2-7	TRBV23-1
AISESQGSNTGELF	TRBJ2-2	TRBV10-3